This section outlines one T cell receptor (beta chain) sequence together with its context. Its specificity is not known. This sample was taken from a study of T cell repertoires in cytomegalovirus infection. Study at large: Researchers turned to recently identified HLA-C-restricted CMV epitopes as well as well-studied HLA-B-restricted ones. Based on public TCR beta signatures, there were indications of CMV infection and of a matching HLA type.

TCRdb re-called the reads with MiXCR, one entry per CDR3 protein. The sample lists under 450,000 distinct CDR3 sequences; about a third were seen once. The CDR3 has 12 residues. Germline loops: CDR1 SEHNR, CDR2 FQNEAQ (reference sequence). Between the trimmed V and J ends, which lost 3 bases and 14 bases, there was a span of 11 bases. Overall study findings and caveats: Frequencies of public TCR beta families were cumulated, and this identified carriers of CMV plus the relevant HLA. HLA-C-restricted TCR beta clonotypes specific for CMV led the ex vivo response.

V usage is TRBV7-9 and J usage is TRBJ1-6, with D maybe TRBD1 (6 bases). This sequence was found in a human donor in good health (CMV status not recorded). Some clones in this sample may be carry-over from other donors' samples. Sequences were derived from cultured PBMCs, sampled from culture after CMV antigen stimulation. The CDR3 region has the DNA TGTGCCAGCAGCTTGGCCGACAGGACCCTCCACTTT. As protein: CASSLADRTLHF.